A selection of T cell receptor beta chains follows, all from one sample in a study of T-cell reconstitution after alpha-beta-depleted transplantation in children. TCRdb itself ran the PCR reads through MiXCR, one entry per CDR3 protein. The repertoire has about 540,000 distinct CDR3 sequences, 18% of them found once; the top ten carry approximately 3%. Specimen: PBMCs from the stem cell graft donor, collected from the stem cell graft. The receptors shown here come from a human donor who donated a stem cell graft to a child with acute lymphoblastic leukemia. Each CDR3 is given with its conserved first and last residue.

J gene: TRBJ1-5; V gene: TRBV14; CDR3 protein: CASSQVGLDRPQPQHF
J gene: TRBJ1-2; V gene: TRBV18; CDR3 protein: CASSPLVGLYGYTF
J gene: TRBJ1-5; V gene: TRBV10-3; CDR3 protein: CAISRGFSQPQHF
J gene: TRBJ1-4; V gene: TRBV5-1; CDR3 protein: CASSQGVSPEKLFF
J gene: TRBJ1-1; V gene: TRBV10-3; CDR3 protein: CAISGDRGRQNTEAFF
J gene: TRBJ2-7; V gene: TRBV20-1; CDR3 protein: CSARDHREPYEQYF
J gene: TRBJ2-1; V gene: TRBV2; CDR3 protein: CAGSDSSVYNEQFF
J gene: TRBJ2-1; V gene: TRBV4-1; CDR3 protein: CASSQDTSGRARFF
J gene: TRBJ2-1; V gene: TRBV27; CDR3 protein: CASSLDFSPHNEQFF
J gene: TRBJ2-2; V gene: TRBV5-1; CDR3 protein: CASSSQQGIEDTGELFF
J gene: TRBJ2-3; V gene: TRBV12-3/TRBV12-4; CDR3 protein: CASNPGQGATDTQYF
J gene: TRBJ2-3; V gene: TRBV27; CDR3 protein: CASSSPGTSGLDTQYF
J gene: TRBJ1-2; V gene: TRBV20-1; CDR3 protein: CSARDPRQPNYGYTF
J gene: TRBJ2-7; V gene: TRBV5-1; CDR3 protein: CASREQAGSSYEQYF